This T cell receptor (beta chain) was found in a study of blood T cells in healthy people across ages. On the study more broadly: Template switching recovered approximately one barcoded beta molecule for every two T cells.

Study findings and constraints: The recorded TCR beta diversity per million T cells decreased in a roughly linear manner with age.

Isolation yielded PBMCs, at least 7 million per sample, in every case. Through a sample-barcoded 5' primer and a J-beta primer mix, a second PCR was run for about 7 to 12 cycles. The authors tagged each cDNA molecule using a template-switch adaptor with 12 random nucleotides. TCRdb reprocessed the 5' RACE reads with MiXCR, giving one entry per CDR3 protein. The sample contains approximately 800,000 distinct CDR3 sequences, 53% of which appear only once. With respect to this clonotype: The antigen is not known.

Material: blood. The clonotype was recovered from a man older than 75 in good health.

The CDR3 bases are TGTGCCACCAGACCCTCTAGCGGCAATGAGCAGTACTTC. It encodes CATRPSSGNEQYF. This sequence joins TRBV24-1 and TRBJ2-3; 7 bases line up with TRBD2. The DNA matches TRBJ2-7 better at its end, which makes the J call doubtful. The V gene's germline CDR1 is KGHDR and CDR2 SFDVKD. The CDR3 covers 13 residues.